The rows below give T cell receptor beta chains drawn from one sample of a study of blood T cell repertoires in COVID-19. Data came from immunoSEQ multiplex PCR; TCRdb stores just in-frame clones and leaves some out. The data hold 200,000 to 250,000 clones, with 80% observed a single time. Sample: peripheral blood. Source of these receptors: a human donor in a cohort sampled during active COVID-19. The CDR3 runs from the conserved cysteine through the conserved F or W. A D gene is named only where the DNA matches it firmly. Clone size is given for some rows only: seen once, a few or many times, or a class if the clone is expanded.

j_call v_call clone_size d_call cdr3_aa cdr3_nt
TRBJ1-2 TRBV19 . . CASRPGVYGYTF TGTGCCAGTAGACCAGGGGTCTATGGCTACACCTTC
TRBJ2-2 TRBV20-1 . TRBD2 CSASTSGSVDGELFF TGCAGTGCTAGTACTAGCGGGAGTGTAGACGGGGAGCTGTTTTTT
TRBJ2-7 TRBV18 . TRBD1 CASSPRDRGPPEQYF TGTGCCAGCTCACCCCGGGACAGGGGGCCACCCGAGCAGTACTTC
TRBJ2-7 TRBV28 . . CASKEGRVPYEQYF TGTGCCAGCAAGGAGGGTAGGGTCCCCTACGAGCAGTACTTC
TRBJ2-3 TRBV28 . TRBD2 CASSSASGRTDTQYF TGTGCCAGCAGTTCGGCTAGCGGGAGGACAGATACGCAGTATTTT
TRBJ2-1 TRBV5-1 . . CASSSDGKLHNEQFF TGCGCCAGCAGCTCGGACGGGAAACTCCACAATGAGCAGTTCTTC
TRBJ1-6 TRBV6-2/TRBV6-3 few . CASSLLGQALSPLHF TGTGCCAGCAGTCTCCTTGGGCAGGCCTTATCACCCCTCCACTTT
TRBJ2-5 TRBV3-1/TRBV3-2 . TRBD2 CASSQDSGGIQETQYF TGTGCCAGCAGCCAAGATAGCGGGGGGATCCAAGAGACCCAGTACTTC
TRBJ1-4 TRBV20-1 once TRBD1 CSASDRDSTNEKLFF TGCAGTGCTAGTGACAGGGATTCAACTAATGAAAAACTGTTTTTT
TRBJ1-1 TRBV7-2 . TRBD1 CASSWGPDRGTEAFF TGTGCCAGCAGTTGGGGCCCGGACAGGGGCACTGAAGCTTTCTTT
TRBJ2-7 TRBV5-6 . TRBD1 CASRTGTGWSPGNEQYF TGTGCCAGCAGGACCGGGACAGGGTGGTCTCCCGGGAACGAGCAGTACTTC
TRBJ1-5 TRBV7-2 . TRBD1 CASSVDRGNQPQHF TGTGCCAGCAGTGTAGACAGGGGCAATCAGCCCCAGCATTTT
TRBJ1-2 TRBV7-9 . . CASSDVTLVLYGYTF TGTGCCAGCAGCGACGTTACCCTCGTACTATATGGCTACACCTTC
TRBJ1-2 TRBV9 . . CASSVAGQGKGDNYGYTF TGTGCCAGCAGCGTAGCAGGGCAGGGGAAAGGGGATAACTATGGCTACACCTTC
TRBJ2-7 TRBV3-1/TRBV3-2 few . CASSQASYEQYF TGTGCCAGCAGCCAGGCTTCCTACGAGCAGTACTTC
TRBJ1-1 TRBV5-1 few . CASSFIRNTEAFF TGCGCCAGCAGCTTTATCAGGAACACTGAAGCTTTCTTT
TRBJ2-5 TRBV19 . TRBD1 CASSRGGRGGQETQYF TGTGCCAGTAGCCGAGGGGGCAGGGGTGGGCAAGAGACCCAGTACTTC
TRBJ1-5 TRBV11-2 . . CASSLGGGSDQPQHF TGTGCCAGCAGCTTGGGCGGGGGTTCTGATCAGCCCCAGCATTTT
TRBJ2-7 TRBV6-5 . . CAAARGPSYEQYF TGTGCCGCCGCCCGGGGTCCCTCCTACGAGCAGTACTTC
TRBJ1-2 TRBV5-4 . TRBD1 CASSRDRGFYGYTF TGTGCCAGCAGCAGGGACAGGGGCTTCTATGGCTACACCTTC
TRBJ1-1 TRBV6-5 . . CASKEGAGDTEAFF TGTGCCAGCAAAGAAGGGGCTGGGGACACTGAAGCTTTCTTT
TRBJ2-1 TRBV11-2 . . CASSPARDTFYNEQFF TGTGCCAGCAGCCCGGCTCGGGATACATTCTACAATGAGCAGTTCTTC
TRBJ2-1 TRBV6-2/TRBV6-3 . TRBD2 CASSYRGLSGNYNEQFF TGTGCCAGCAGTTACCGGGGACTAAGCGGGAACTACAATGAGCAGTTCTTC
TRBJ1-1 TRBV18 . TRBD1 CASSQGQGVNTEAFF TGTGCCAGCTCGCAGGGACAGGGGGTGAACACTGAAGCTTTCTTT
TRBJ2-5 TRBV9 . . CASSVGVRTTETQYF TGTGCCAGCAGCGTAGGGGTCCGGACTACCGAGACCCAGTACTTC
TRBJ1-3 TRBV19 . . CATKTPRSGNTIYF TGTGCCACTAAGACACCCCGCTCTGGAAACACCATATATTTT
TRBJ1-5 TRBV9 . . CASSVGVGGRPQHF TGTGCCAGCAGCGTAGGGGTGGGAGGTCGGCCCCAGCATTTT
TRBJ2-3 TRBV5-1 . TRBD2 CASGGTTSTDTQYF TGCGCCAGCGGCGGGACTACTAGCACAGATACGCAGTATTTT
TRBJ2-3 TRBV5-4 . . CASSLTSNTQYF TGTGCCAGCAGCTTGACTAGCAATACGCAGTATTTT